The sequence of this TCR beta chain was determined in a study of OX40 agonist ivuxolimab in advanced cancers. Regarding the study as a whole: Low normalized T-cell clonal expansion also characterized some of the nonresponders.

Worth noting for this clone: Antigen specificity is unknown.

Method: immunoSEQ multiplex PCR; TCRdb's copy keeps in-frame clones and lacks some. The data contain 100,000 or so clones, about nine tenths of them seen just once; the ten biggest clones take up around 0.16%. Germline-derived CDR1 and CDR2 are LNHDA and SQIVND (reference sequence). This CDR3 contains 19 residues. V was cut by 5 bases and J by 0 bases, with 23 bases left in between. This clonotype was obtained from an adult with an advanced solid tumor such as melanoma, head and neck, liver or kidney cancer. Source: CD4+ or CD8+ T cells sorted from blood, taken in a trial of the OX40 agonist ivuxolimab. The V and J genes are TRBV19 and TRBJ2-4; perhaps TRBD2 as D (6 bases). CDR3 residues: CASSQGRPRGGLAKNIQYF. The DNA of the CDR3 is TGTGCCAGTAGTCAGGGCCGTCCGCGGGGTGGGCTAGCCAAAAACATTCAGTACTTC.